This TCR beta chain was sequenced in a study of shared clonotypes between healthy human individuals. Method: immunoSEQ multiplex PCR; TCRdb's copy keeps in-frame clones and lacks some. Here the sample spans over a million clones, 95% to 97% being singletons. The CDR3 length is 13 residues. V was cut by 5 bases and J by 2 bases, with 9 bases left in between. Per the germline V gene, CDR1 is LNHNV and CDR2 is YYDKDF (reference sequence). The receptor's source is a man aged 25-40 years in good health. The sample consisted of naive CD4+ T cells sorted from blood. This sample's subset: CD45RA+ positively selected. The V call is TRBV15, the J call TRBJ1-1, with D possibly being TRBD1 (6 bases). CDR3 sequence reads: CATSGGLNTEAFF. DNA for the CDR3: TGTGCCACCAGCGGGGGGCTCAACACTGAAGCTTTCTTT.